Below, one T cell receptor beta chain is given with its context. No antigen is known for it. The data originate from a study of regulatory dendritic cells for organ transplantation. Study-wide results and limits: Regulatory dendritic cells appeared to expand memory CD8+ clones less than mature ones. Of resting T cell subsets, memory CD8+ had the most alloreactive clonotypes. Alloreactive memory CD8+ T cell pools varied considerably between individuals.

Sorted subsets were CFSE-labeled and cultured approximately 5 days with allogeneic dendritic cells. FACS sorted CD4+ or CD8+ T cells into CD45RA+ naive and CD45RO+ memory. Profiling relied on immunoSEQ multiplex PCR, and the TCRdb table lists in-frame clones only, not all of them. This table holds about 12,000 clones, less than 70% found once. CDR1 is SGHDN and CDR2 is FVKESK in the germline V gene. The CDR3 runs 18 residues. V shed 3 bases and J 2 bases; nucleotides not matched to a gene: 13. This receptor was obtained from a human donor in good health. What was sequenced was naive CD8+ T cells from blood cultured with dendritic cells. The subset was: CD45RA+ naive T cells. The chain couples TRBV14 to TRBJ2-7, with 10 bases lining up with TRBD2. The CDR3 DNA reads as TGTGCCAGCAGCCATTGGTCTAGCGGGGGAAGGGAACCCTACGAGCAGTACTTC. It yields the protein CASSHWSSGGREPYEQYF.